The clone carrying this T cell receptor beta chain was counted only a few times. The data stem from a study of CD8+ T cells in alopecia areata. As the sequencing template, cDNA was produced by extracting RNA and reverse transcribing it. TCRdb's table, derived via immunoSEQ multiplex PCR, lists solely in-frame clones and lacks some. This table holds 180,000 or so clones, 50% to 70% found once. Individuals with alopecia areata gave both lesional scalp punch biopsies and peripheral blood for collection. Trimming pared 3 bases from V and 3 bases from J, leaving 13 bases between. This CDR3 region has 15 residues. Germline lookup yields CDR1 SGHDT and CDR2 YYEEEE.

The specimen comprised CD4+ T cells sorted from blood, sampled at week 0. This chain uses TRBV5-6 with TRBJ2-1; D is unclear. The receptor was derived from a human donor with alopecia areata. In nucleotides, the CDR3 is TGTGCCAGCAGCTACTCCCCAACGCTCTACAATGAGCAGTTCTTC. This encodes CASSYSPTLYNEQFF.